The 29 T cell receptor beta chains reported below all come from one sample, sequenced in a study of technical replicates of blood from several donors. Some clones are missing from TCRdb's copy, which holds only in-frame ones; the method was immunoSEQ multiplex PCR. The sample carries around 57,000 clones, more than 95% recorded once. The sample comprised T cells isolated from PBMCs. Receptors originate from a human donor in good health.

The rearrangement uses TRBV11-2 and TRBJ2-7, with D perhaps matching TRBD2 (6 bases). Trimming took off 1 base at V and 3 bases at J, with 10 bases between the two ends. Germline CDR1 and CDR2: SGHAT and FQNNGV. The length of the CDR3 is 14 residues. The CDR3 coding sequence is TGTGCCAGCAGCTTAGGGGACTCCATCTACGAGCAGTACTTC. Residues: CASSLGDSIYEQYF.

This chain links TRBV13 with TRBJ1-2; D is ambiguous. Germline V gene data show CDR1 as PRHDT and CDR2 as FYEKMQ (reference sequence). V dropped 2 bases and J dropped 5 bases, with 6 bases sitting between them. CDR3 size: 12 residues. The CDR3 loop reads CASSLNSYGYTF. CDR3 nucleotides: TGTGCCAGCAGCTTAAATTCGTATGGCTACACCTTC.

CDR3 sequence: CASSQDPGSRSVATEAFF. The CDR3 DNA follows: TGCGCCAGCAGCCAAGACCCCGGAAGTCGGAGCGTAGCAACTGAAGCTTTCTTT. The chain carries TRBV4-1 and TRBJ1-1; D is uncertain. CDR3 length: 18 residues. V lost 0 bases and J 5 bases, leaving 22 bases between the germline ends. CDR1 and CDR2 from the germline V gene are MGHRA and YSYEKL.

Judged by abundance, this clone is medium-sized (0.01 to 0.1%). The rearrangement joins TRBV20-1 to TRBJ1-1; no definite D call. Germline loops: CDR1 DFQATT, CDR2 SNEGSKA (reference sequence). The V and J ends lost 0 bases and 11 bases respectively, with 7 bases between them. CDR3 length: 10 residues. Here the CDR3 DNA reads TGCAGTGCTAGAGAGGAGAGGGCTTTCTTT. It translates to CSAREERAFF.

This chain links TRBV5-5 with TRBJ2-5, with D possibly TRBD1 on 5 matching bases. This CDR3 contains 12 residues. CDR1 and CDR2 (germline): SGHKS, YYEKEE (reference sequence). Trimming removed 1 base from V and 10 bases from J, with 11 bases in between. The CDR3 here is CASSLNADSQYF. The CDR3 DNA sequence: TGTGCCAGCAGCTTGAATGCCGACAGCCAGTACTTC. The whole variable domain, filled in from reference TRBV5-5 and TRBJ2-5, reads DAGVTQSPTHLIKTRGQQVTLRCSPISGHKSVSWYQQVLGQGPQFIFQYYEKEERGRGNFPDRFSARQFPNYSSELNVNALLLGDSALYLCASSLNADSQYFGPGTRLLVL.

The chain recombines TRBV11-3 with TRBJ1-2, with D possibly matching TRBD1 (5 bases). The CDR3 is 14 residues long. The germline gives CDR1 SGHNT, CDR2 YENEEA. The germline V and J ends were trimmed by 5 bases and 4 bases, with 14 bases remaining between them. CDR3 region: CASSERGSIYGYTF. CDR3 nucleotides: TGTGCCAGCAGCGAACGGGGGTCTATCTATGGCTACACCTTC.

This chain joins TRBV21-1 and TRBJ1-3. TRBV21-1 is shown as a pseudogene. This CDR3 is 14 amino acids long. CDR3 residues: CASLRPGFENTIYF. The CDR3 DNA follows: TGTGCCAGCCTAAGACCGGGTTTCGAAAACACCATATATTTT.

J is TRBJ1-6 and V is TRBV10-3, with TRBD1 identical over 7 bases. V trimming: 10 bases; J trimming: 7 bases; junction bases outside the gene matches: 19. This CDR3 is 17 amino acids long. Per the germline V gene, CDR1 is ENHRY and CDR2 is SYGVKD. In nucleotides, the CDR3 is TGTGCCACCATCAGTGAGGGGGCCCCTTCTAGAAATTCACCCCTCCACTTT. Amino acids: CATISEGAPSRNSPLHF.

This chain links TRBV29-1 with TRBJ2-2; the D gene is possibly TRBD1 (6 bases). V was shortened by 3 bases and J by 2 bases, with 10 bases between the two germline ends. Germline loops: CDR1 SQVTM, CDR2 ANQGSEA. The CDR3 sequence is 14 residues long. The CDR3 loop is CSVDPQGNTGELFF. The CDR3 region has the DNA TGCAGCGTTGATCCACAGGGAAACACCGGGGAGCTGTTTTTT.

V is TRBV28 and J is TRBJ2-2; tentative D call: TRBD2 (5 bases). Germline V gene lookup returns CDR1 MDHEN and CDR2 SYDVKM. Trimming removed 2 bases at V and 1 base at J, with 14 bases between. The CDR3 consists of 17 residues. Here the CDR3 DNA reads TGTGCCAGCAGTTTACAACAGCGGACTTGGAACACCGGGGAGCTGTTTTTT. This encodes CASSLQQRTWNTGELFF. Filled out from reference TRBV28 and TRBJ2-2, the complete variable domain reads DVKVTQSSRYLVKRTGEKVFLECVQDMDHENMFWYRQDPGLGLRLIYFSYDVKMKEKGDIPEGYSVSREKKERFSLILESASTNQTSMYLCASSLQQRTWNTGELFFGEGSRLTVL.

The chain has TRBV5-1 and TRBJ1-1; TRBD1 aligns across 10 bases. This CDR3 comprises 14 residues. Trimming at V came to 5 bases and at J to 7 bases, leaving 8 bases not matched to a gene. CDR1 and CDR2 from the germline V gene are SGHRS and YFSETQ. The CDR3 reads CASSYGTGEDEAFF. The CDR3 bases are TGCGCCAGCAGTTACGGGACAGGGGAGGATGAAGCTTTCTTT.

The CDR3 here is CASSLRGDQPQHF. In DNA, the CDR3 is TGTGCCAGCAGTCTCAGGGGGGATCAGCCCCAGCATTTT. The rearrangement uses TRBV6-1 and TRBJ1-5, with TRBD1 identical over 7 bases. The CDR3 contains 13 residues. V trimming: 5 bases; J trimming: 5 bases; junction bases outside the gene matches: 3. Germline V lookup: CDR1 MNHNS, CDR2 SASEGT.

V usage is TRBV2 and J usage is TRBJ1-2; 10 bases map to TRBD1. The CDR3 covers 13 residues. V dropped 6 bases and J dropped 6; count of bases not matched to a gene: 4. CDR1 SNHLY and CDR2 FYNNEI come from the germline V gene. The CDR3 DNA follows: TGTGCCAGCAGGGGGACAGGGGAAGATGGCTACACCTTC. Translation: CASRGTGEDGYTF.

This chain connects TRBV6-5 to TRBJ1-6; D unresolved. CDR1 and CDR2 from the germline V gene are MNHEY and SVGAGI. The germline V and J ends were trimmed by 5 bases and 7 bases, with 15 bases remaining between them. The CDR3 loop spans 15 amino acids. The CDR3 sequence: CASSSAWSTNSPLHF. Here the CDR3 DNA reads TGTGCCAGCAGTAGTGCGTGGAGTACCAATTCACCCCTCCACTTT.

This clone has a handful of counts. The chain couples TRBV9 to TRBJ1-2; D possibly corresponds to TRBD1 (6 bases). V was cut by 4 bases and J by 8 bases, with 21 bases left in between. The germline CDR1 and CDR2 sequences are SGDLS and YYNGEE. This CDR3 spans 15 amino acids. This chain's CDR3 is CASSSRPNTGSGYTF. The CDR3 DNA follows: TGTGCCAGCAGCTCTCGACCGAATACAGGGAGCGGCTACACCTTC.

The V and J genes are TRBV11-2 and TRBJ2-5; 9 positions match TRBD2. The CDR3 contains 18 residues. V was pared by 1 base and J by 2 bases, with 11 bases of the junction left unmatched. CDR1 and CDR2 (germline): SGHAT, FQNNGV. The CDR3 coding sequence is TGTGCCAGCAGCTTAGGGGGACCCCCCCTAGCGGGGCAAGAGACCCAGTACTTC. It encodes CASSLGGPPLAGQETQYF.

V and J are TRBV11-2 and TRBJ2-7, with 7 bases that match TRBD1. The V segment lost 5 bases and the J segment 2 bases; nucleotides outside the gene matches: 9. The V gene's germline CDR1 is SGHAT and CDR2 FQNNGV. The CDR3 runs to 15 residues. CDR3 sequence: CASSPAHRGTYEQYF. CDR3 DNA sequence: TGTGCCAGCAGCCCCGCCCACAGGGGAACCTACGAGCAGTACTTC. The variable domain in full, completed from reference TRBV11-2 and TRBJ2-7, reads EAGVAQSPRYKIIEKRQSVAFWCNPISGHATLYWYQQILGQGPKLLIQFQNNGVVDDSQLPKDRFSAERLKGVDSTLKIQPAKLEDSAVYLCASSPAHRGTYEQYFGPGTRLTVT.

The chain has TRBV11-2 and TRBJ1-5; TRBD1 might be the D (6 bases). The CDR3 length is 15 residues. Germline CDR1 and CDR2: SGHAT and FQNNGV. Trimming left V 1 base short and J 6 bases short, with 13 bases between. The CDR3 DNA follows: TGTGCCAGCAGCTTAGGGCCAGGGGCGGGTCAGCCCCAGCATTTT. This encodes CASSLGPGAGQPQHF.

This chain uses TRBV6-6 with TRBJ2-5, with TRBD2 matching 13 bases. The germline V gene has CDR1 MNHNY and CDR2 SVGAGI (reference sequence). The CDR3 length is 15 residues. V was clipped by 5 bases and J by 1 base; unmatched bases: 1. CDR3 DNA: TGTGCCAGCAGTCGACTAGCGGGGGGCCAAGAGACCCAGTACTTC. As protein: CASSRLAGGQETQYF.

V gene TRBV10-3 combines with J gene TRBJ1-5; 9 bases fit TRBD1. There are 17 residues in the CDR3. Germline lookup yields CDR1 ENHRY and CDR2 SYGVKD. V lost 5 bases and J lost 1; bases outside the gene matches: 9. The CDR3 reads CAISKDRGGGSNQPQHF. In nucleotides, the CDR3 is TGTGCCATCAGTAAGGACAGGGGAGGGGGAAGCAATCAGCCCCAGCATTTT.

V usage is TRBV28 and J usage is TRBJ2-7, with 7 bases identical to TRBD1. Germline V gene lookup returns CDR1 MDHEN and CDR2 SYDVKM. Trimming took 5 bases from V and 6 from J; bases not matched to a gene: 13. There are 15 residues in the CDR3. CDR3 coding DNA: TGTGCCAGCAGTCCCCCCGGGACAGACCACTCCGAGCAGTACTTC. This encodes CASSPPGTDHSEQYF.

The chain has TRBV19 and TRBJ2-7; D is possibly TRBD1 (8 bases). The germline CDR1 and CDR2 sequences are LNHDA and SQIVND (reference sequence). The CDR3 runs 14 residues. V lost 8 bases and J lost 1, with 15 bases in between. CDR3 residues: CASRRGTGSYEQYF. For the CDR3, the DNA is TGTGCCAGTCGGCGGGGGACAGGTTCCTACGAGCAGTACTTC.

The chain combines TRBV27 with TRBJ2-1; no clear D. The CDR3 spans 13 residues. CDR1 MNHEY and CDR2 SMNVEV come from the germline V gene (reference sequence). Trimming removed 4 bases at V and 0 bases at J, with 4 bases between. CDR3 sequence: CASSSNSYNEQFF. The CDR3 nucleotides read TGTGCCAGCAGTTCCAACTCCTACAATGAGCAGTTCTTC.

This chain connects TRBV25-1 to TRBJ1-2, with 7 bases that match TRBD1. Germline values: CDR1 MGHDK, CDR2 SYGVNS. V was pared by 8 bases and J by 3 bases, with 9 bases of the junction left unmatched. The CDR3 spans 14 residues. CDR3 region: CASSATGTDYGYTF. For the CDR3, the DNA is TGTGCCAGCTCGGCGACCGGGACAGACTATGGCTACACCTTC.

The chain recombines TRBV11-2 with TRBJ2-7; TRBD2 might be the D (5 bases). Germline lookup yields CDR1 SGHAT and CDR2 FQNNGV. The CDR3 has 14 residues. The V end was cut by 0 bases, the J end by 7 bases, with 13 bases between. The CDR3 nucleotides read TGTGCCAGCAGCTTAGACAGGACGTCGGGGGAGCAGTACTTC. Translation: CASSLDRTSGEQYF.

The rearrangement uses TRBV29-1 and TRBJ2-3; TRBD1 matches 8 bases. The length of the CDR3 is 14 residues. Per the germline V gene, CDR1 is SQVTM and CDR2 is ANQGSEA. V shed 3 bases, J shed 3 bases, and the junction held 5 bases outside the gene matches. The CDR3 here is CSVDRQGRTDTQYF. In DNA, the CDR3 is TGCAGCGTTGATCGACAGGGGAGGACAGATACGCAGTATTTT.

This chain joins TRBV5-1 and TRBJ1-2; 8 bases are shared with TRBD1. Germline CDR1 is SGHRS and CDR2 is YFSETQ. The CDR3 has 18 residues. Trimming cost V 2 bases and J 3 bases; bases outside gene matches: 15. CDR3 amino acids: CASSFGGDRGPMYYGYTF. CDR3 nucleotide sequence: TGCGCCAGCAGCTTCGGTGGTGACAGGGGACCGATGTACTATGGCTACACCTTC.

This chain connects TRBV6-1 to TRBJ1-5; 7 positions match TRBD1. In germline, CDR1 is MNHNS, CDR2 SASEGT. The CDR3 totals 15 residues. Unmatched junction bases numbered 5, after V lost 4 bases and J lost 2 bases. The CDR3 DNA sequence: TGTGCCAGCAGTGTTTTGGGGACAGGCAATCAGCCCCAGCATTTT. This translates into CASSVLGTGNQPQHF.

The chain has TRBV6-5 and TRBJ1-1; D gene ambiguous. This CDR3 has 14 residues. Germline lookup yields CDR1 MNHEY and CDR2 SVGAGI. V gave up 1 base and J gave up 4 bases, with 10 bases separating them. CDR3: CASSYYSDSTEAFF. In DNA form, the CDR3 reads TGTGCCAGCAGTTACTACTCCGATTCCACTGAAGCTTTCTTT.